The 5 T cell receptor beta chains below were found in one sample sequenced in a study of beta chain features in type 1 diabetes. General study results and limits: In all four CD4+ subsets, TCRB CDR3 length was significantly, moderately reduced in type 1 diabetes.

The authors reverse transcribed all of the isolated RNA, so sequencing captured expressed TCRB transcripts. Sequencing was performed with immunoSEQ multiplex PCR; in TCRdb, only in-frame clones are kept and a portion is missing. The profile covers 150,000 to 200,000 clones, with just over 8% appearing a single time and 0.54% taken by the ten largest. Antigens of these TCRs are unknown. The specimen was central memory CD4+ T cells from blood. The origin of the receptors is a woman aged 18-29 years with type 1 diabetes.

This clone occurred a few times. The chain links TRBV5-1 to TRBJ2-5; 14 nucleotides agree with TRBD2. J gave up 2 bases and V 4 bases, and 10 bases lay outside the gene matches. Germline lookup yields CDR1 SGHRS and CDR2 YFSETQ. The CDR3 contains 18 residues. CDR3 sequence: CASSARLAGGTIQETQYF. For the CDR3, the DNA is TGCGCCAGCAGCGCCCGACTAGCGGGGGGGACTATACAAGAGACCCAGTACTTC.

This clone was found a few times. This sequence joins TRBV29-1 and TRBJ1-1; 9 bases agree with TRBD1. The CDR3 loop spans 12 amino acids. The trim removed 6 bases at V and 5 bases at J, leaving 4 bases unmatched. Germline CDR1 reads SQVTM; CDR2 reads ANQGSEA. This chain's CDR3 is CSVDRGRTEAFF. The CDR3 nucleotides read TGCAGCGTAGACAGGGGGAGGACTGAAGCTTTCTTT.

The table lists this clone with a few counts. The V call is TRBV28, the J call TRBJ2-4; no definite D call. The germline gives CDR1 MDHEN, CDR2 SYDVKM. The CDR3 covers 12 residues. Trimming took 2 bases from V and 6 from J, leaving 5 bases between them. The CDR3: CASSLTPNIQYF. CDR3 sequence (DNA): TGTGCCAGCAGTTTAACACCAAACATTCAGTACTTC.

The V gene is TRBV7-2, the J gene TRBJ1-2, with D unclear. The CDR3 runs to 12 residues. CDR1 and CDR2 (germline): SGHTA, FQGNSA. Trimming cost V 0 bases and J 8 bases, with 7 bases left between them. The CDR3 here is CASSLALDGYTF. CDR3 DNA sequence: TGTGCCAGCAGCTTAGCCCTAGACGGCTACACCTTC.

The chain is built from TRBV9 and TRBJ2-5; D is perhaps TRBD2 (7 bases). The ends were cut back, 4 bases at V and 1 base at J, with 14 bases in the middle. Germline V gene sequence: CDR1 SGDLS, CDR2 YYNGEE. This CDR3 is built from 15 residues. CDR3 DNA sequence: TGTGCCAGCAGCACTGGACAGCGGGGCCAAGAGACCCAGTACTTC. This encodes CASSTGQRGQETQYF. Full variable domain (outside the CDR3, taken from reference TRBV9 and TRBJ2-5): DSGVTQTPKHLITATGQRVTLRCSPRSGDLSVYWYQQSLDQGLQFLIQYYNGEERAKGNILERFSAQQFPDLHSELNLSSLELGDSALYFCASSTGQRGQETQYFGPGTRLLVL.